The rows below give T cell receptor beta chains drawn from one sample of a study of T cell repertoires in cytomegalovirus infection. MiXCR, applied by TCRdb to the reads, yields one record per CDR3 protein. The data show a few hundred thousand distinct CDR3 sequences, 25% to 30% seen once. These receptors are not linked to any known antigen. Source: cultured PBMCs, taken from culture after CMV antigen stimulation. The source is a human donor in good health (CMV status not recorded). Some clones in this sample may be carry-over from other donors' samples. Each CDR3 is given with its conserved first and last residue. The D gene is left open where the match is weak. A row's size may be missing; if present it is once, few, many or a size class.

V	size	D	J	DNA	CDR3
TRBV19	-	TRBD1	TRBJ1-2	TGTGCCAGTAGCGAGGCAGGGGGCGCGGGTGGCTACACCTTC	CASSEAGGAGGYTF
TRBV7-6	few	TRBD2	TRBJ2-3	TGTGCCAGCAGCCCCCGGGGGACTAGCGGTTACACAGATACGCAGTATTTT	CASSPRGTSGYTDTQYF
TRBV7-2	many	-	TRBJ2-3	TGTGCCAGCAGCTTTACTGTCATAGATACGCAGTATTTT	CASSFTVIDTQYF
TRBV28	-	-	TRBJ1-1	TGTGCCAGCAGTGTCCTCACGCTCCGCGCGGAGACTGAAGCTTTCTTT	CASSVLTLRAETEAFF
TRBV11-2	-	-	TRBJ1-1	TGTGCCAGCAGCTCCCCGGGGTACACTGAAGCTTTCTTT	CASSSPGYTEAFF
TRBV27	-	-	TRBJ2-7	TGTGCCAGCAGAAACAGGGCCCACGAGCAGTACTTC	CASRNRAHEQYF
TRBV11-2	many	-	TRBJ1-2	TGTGCCAGCAGCTATACACAGGGTGGAGATGGCTACACCTTC	CASSYTQGGDGYTF
TRBV28	many	TRBD2	TRBJ2-1	TGTGCCAGCACCGCAGGACTAGCGGGTTCTTACAATGAGCAGTTCTTC	CASTAGLAGSYNEQFF
TRBV6-2/TRBV6-3	few	-	TRBJ2-2	TGTGCCAGCAGTTCTTCTCAGCCGGGGAACACCGGGGAGCTGTTTTTT	CASSSSQPGNTGELFF
TRBV24-1	-	-	TRBJ2-3	TGTGCCACCAGTGATGGGGGGAGAAGCACAGATACGCAGTATTTT	CATSDGGRSTDTQYF
TRBV2	-	-	TRBJ1-2	TGTGCCAGCAGTGAAACCGGGGGTGGCTACACCTTC	CASSETGGGYTF
TRBV28	few	TRBD1	TRBJ1-1	TGTGCCAGCAGTTCCCTCAGGACAGGGGTGAACACTGAAGCTTTCTTT	CASSSLRTGVNTEAFF
TRBV5-1	few	-	TRBJ1-2	TGCGCCAGCAGATCCCCAGGGGACCGCTATGGCTACACCTTC	CASRSPGDRYGYTF
TRBV24-1	-	-	TRBJ2-2	TGTGCCACCAGTGATCAAAACAGGGCTTCGAACACCGGGGAGCTGTTTTTT	CATSDQNRASNTGELFF
TRBV19	-	TRBD2	TRBJ2-5	TGTGCCAGTAGTACACAACTAGCGGGGGGCCAAGAGACCCAGTACTTC	CASSTQLAGGQETQYF
TRBV11-3	few	-	TRBJ2-2	TGTGCCAGCAGCCAAGAGGCGGGACCCACCGGGGAGCTGTTTTTT	CASSQEAGPTGELFF
TRBV28	-	-	TRBJ2-3	TGTGCCAGCAGTCTAACCCGGACCTACCACGCGCAGTATTTT	CASSLTRTYHAQYF
TRBV11-3	-	-	TRBJ2-3	TGTGCCAGCAGCTCCACTCCCGGGACATACGGCACAGATACGCAGTATTTT	CASSSTPGTYGTDTQYF
TRBV20-1	-	TRBD2	TRBJ2-3	TGCAGTGCTACCACAGGGACTAGCGGGGGACCTAGCACAGATACGCAGTATTTT	CSATTGTSGGPSTDTQYF
TRBV12-3/TRBV12-4	many	-	TRBJ2-5	TGTGCCAGCAGTTTAGAAGGGTTTAAGGAGACCCAGTACTTC	CASSLEGFKETQYF
TRBV11-2	few	-	TRBJ1-5	TGTGCCAGCAGCTTAGGGCCAATACAGCCCCAGCATTTT	CASSLGPIQPQHF
TRBV12-5	-	TRBD1	TRBJ2-5	TGTGCTAGTGGTTCGTGGACAGGCCGGGAGACCCAGTACTTC	CASGSWTGRETQYF